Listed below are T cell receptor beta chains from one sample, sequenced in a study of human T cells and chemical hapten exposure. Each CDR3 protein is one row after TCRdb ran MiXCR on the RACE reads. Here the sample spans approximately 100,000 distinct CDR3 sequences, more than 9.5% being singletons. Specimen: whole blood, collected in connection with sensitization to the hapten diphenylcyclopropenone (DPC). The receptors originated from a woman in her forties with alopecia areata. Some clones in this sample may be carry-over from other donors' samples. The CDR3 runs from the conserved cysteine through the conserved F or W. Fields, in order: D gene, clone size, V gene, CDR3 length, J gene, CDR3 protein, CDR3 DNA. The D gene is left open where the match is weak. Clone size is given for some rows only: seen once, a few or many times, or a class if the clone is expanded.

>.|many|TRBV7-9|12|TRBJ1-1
CASSFSNTEAFF
TGTGCCAGCAGCTTCTCTAACACTGAAGCTTTCTTT
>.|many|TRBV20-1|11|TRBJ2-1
CSQAKTAEQFF
TGCAGCCAAGCAAAGACGGCGGAGCAGTTCTTC
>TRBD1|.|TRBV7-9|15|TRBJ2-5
CASSSGTAPKETQYF
TGTGCCAGCAGCTCGGGGACAGCGCCTAAAGAGACCCAGTACTTC
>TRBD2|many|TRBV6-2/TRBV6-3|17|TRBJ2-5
CASSRASGRALVETQYF
TGTGCCAGCAGTCGGGCTAGCGGGAGGGCCCTCGTGGAGACCCAGTACTTC
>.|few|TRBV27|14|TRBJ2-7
CASSLARGRYEQYF
TGTGCCAGCAGTTTAGCCCGTGGAAGGTACGAGCAGTACTTC
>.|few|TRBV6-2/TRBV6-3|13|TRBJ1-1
CASSEGGNTEAFF
TGTGCCAGCTCCGAAGGGGGGAACACTGAAGCTTTCTTT
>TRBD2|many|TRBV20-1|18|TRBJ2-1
CSARVVLAGGRSYNEQFF
TGCAGTGCTAGAGTAGTCCTAGCGGGGGGACGCTCCTACAATGAGCAGTTCTTC
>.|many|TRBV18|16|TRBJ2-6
CASSPPGGAGPNVLTF
TGTGCCAGCTCACCCCCAGGCGGGGCTGGGCCCAACGTCCTGACTTTC
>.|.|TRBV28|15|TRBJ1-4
CASSLSAAGREKLFF
TGTGCCAGCAGTTTATCGGCCGCTGGTCGTGAAAAACTGTTTTTT
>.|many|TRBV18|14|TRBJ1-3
CASSPVDSGNTIYF
TGTGCCAGCTCACCGGTTGACTCTGGAAACACCATATATTTT
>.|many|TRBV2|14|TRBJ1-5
CASSEEQSNQPQHF
TGTGCCAGCAGTGAAGAACAGAGTAATCAGCCCCAGCATTTT
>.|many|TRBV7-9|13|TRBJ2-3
CASRGRSTDTQYF
TGTGCCAGCAGGGGCAGGAGCACAGATACGCAGTATTTT
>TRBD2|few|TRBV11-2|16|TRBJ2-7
CASSPGTSGRAYEQYF
TGTGCCAGCAGCCCCGGGACTAGCGGGAGGGCTTACGAGCAGTACTTC
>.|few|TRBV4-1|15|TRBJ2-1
CASSQDQRGPYEQFF
TGCGCCAGCAGCCAAGATCAACGGGGACCCTATGAGCAGTTCTTC
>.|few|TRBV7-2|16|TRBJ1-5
CASSARQEGSNQPQHF
TGTGCCAGCAGCGCTCGACAGGAGGGAAGCAATCAGCCCCAGCATTTT
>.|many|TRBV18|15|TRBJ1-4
CASSPPELPNEKLFF
TGTGCCAGCTCACCACCGGAGCTGCCTAATGAAAAACTGTTTTTT
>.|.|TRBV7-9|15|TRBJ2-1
CASSLGGLPYNEQFF
TGTGCCAGCAGCTTGGGTGGCCTCCCCTACAATGAGCAGTTCTTC
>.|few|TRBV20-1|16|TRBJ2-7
CSARDPRPQNQHEQYF
TGCAGTGCTAGAGATCCTAGGCCGCAAAACCAGCACGAGCAGTACTTC
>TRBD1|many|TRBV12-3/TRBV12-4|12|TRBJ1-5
CASRDRGQPQHF
TGTGCCAGCAGAGACAGGGGGCAGCCCCAGCATTTT
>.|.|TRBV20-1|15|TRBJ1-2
CSARDTDSVPYGYTF
TGCAGTGCTAGAGATACGGACAGCGTACCCTATGGCTACACCTTC
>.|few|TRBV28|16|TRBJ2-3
CASSSPGGRGTDTQYF
TGTGCCAGCAGCTCTCCCGGGGGCCGGGGCACAGATACGCAGTATTTT
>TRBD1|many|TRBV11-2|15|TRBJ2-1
CASSFSGTGYNEQFF
TGTGCCAGCAGCTTCTCCGGGACAGGCTACAATGAGCAGTTCTTC
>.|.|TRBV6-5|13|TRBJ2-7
CASSYSNPAEQYF
TGTGCCAGCAGTTACTCGAACCCGGCCGAGCAGTACTTC
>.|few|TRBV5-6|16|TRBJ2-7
CASSLLADTVMYEQYF
TGTGCCAGCAGCTTGTTAGCGGACACGGTTATGTACGAGCAGTACTTC
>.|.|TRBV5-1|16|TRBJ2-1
CASSLVGVRSYNEQFF
TGCGCCAGCAGCTTGGTGGGAGTGAGGTCCTACAATGAGCAGTTCTTC
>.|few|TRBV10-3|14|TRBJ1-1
CAISETGTNTEAFF
TGTGCCATCAGTGAGACAGGGACGAACACTGAAGCTTTCTTT
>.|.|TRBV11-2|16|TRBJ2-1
CASSPPSGTPVREQFF
TGTGCCAGCAGTCCCCCCTCCGGGACTCCCGTAAGGGAGCAGTTCTTC
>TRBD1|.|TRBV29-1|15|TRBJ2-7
CSAGHRDRGSDEQYF
TGCAGCGCCGGACACCGGGACAGGGGATCCGACGAGCAGTACTTC
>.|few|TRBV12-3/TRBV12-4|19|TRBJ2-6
CASSDLGKGVRAGANVLTF
TGTGCCAGCAGTGACCTGGGGAAGGGGGTAAGGGCTGGGGCCAACGTCCTGACTTTC